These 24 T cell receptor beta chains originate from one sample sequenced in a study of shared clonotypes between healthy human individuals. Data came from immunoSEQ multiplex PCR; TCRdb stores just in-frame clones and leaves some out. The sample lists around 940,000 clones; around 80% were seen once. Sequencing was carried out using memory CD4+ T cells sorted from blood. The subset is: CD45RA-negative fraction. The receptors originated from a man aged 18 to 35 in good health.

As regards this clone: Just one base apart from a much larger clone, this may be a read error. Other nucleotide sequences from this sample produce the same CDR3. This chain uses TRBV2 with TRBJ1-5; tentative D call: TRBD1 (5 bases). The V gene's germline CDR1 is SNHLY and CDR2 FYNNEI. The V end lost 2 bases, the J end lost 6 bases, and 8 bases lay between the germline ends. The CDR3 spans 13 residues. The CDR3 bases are TGTGCCAGCAGTGAACAGGGTGGTCAGCCCCAGCATTTT. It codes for CASSEQGGQPQHF.

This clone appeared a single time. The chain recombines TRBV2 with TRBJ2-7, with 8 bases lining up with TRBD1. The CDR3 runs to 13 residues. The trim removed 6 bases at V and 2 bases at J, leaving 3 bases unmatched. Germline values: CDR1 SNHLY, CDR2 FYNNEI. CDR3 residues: CASRRTGTYEQYF. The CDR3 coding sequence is TGTGCCAGCAGGAGGACAGGGACCTACGAGCAGTACTTC.

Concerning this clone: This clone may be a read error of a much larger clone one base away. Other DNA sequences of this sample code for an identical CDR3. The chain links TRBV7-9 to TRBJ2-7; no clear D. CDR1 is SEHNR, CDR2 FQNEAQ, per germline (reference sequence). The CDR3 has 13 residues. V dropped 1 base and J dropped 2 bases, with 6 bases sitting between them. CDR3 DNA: TGTGCCAGCAGCTTAGGGGGTACCTACGAGCAGTACTTC. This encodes CASSLGGTYEQYF. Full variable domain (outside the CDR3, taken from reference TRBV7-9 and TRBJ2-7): DTGVSQNPRHKITKRGQNVTFRCDPISEHNRLYWYRQTLGQGPEFLTYFQNEAQLEKSRLLSDRFSAERPKGSFSTLEIQRTEQGDSAMYLCASSLGGTYEQYFGPGTRLTVT.

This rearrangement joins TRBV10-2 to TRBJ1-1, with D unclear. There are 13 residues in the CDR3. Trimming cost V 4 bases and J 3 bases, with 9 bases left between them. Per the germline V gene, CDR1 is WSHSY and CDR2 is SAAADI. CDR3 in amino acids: CASSALQHTEAFF. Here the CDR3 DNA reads TGCGCCAGCAGTGCGCTCCAACACACTGAAGCTTTCTTT.

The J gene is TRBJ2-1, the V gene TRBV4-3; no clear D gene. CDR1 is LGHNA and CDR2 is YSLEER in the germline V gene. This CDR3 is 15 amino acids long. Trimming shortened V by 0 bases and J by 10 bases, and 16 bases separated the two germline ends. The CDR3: CASSQDASATREQFF. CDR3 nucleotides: TGCGCCAGCAGCCAAGATGCCAGCGCAACGCGGGAGCAGTTCTTC.

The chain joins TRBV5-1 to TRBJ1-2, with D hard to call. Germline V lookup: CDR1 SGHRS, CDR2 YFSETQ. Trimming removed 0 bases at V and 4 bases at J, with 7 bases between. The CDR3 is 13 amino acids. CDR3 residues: CASSLAASYGYTF. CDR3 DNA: TGCGCCAGCAGCTTGGCGGCCTCCTATGGCTACACCTTC.

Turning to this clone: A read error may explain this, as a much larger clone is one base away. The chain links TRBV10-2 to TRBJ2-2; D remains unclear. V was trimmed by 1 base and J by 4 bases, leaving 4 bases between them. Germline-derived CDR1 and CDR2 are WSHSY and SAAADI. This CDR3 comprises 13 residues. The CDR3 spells CASSEWATGELFF. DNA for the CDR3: TGCGCCAGCAGTGAGTGGGCCACCGGGGAGCTGTTTTTT.

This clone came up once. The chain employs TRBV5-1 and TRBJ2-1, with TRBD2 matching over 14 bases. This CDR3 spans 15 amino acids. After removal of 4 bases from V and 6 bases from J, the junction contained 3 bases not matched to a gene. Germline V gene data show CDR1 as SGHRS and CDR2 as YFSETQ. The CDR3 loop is CASSGGTSGSNEQFF. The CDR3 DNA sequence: TGCGCCAGCAGCGGGGGGACTAGCGGGAGCAATGAGCAGTTCTTC.

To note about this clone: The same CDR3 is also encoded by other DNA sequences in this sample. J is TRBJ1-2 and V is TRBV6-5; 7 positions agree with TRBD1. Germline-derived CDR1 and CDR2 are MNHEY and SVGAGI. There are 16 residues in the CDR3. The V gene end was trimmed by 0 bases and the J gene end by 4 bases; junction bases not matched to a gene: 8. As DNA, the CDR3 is TGTGCCAGCAGTTACTCGGGAGGGGGCGCGGTCTATGGCTACACCTTC. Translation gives CASSYSGGGAVYGYTF.

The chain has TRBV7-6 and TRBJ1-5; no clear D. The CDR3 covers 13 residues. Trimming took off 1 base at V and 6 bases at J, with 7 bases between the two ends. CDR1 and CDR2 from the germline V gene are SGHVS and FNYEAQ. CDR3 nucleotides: TGTGCCAGCAGCTTAGGGGGAGGTCAGCCCCAGCATTTT. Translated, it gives CASSLGGGQPQHF. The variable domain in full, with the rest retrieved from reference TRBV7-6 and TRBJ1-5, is GAGVSQSPRYKVTKRGQDVALRCDPISGHVSLYWYRQALGQGPEFLTYFNYEAQQDKSGLPNDRFSAERPEGSISTLTIQRTEQRDSAMYRCASSLGGGQPQHFGDGTRLSIL.

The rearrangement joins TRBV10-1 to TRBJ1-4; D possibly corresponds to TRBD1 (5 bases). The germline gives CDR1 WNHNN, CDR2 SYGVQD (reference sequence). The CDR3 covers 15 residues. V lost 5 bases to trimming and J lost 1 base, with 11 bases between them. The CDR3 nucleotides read TGCGCCAGCAGTCCAGGACAACTAACTAATGAAAAACTGTTTTTT. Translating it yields CASSPGQLTNEKLFF.

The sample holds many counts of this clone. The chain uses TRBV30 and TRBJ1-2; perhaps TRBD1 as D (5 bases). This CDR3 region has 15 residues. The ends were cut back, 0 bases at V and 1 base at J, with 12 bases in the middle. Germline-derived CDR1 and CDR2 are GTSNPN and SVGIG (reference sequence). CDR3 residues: CAWSVMGGFNYGYTF. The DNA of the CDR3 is TGTGCCTGGAGTGTAATGGGGGGGTTTAACTATGGCTACACCTTC.

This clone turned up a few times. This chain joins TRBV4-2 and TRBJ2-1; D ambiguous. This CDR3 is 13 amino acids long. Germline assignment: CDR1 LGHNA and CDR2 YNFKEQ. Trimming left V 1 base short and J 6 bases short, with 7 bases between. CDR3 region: CASSQGSVNEQFF. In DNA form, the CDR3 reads TGTGCCAGCAGCCAAGGATCCGTCAATGAGCAGTTCTTC.

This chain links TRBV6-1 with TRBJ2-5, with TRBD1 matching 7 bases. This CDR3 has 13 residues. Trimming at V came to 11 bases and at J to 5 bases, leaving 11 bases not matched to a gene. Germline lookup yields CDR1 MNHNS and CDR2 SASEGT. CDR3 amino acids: CAGEPGQKETQYF. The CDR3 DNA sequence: TGTGCCGGGGAACCGGGACAGAAGGAGACCCAGTACTTC.

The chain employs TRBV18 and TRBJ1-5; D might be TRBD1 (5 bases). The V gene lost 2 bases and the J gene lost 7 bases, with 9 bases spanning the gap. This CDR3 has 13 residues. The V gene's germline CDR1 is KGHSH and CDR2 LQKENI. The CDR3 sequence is CASSPGDPQPQHF. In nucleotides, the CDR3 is TGTGCCAGCTCACCAGGGGACCCCCAGCCCCAGCATTTT.

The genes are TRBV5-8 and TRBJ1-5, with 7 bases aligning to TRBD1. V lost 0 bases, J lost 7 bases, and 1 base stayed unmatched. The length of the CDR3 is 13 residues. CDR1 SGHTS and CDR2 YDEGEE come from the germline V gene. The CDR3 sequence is CASSLDRGQPQHF. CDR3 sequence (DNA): TGTGCCAGCAGCTTGGACAGGGGACAGCCCCAGCATTTT.

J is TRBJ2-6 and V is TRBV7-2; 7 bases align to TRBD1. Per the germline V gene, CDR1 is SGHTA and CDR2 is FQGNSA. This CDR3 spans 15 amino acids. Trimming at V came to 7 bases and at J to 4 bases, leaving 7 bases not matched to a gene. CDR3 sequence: CASTEEGAGANVLTF. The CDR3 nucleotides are TGTGCCAGCACCGAAGAGGGGGCCGGGGCCAACGTCCTGACTTTC.

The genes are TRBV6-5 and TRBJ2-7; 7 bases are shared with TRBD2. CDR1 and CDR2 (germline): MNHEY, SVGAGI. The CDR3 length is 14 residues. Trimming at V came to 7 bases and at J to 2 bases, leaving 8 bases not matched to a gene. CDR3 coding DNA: TGTGCCAGCACCACCGGGGGAGGGGCCTACGAGCAGTACTTC. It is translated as CASTTGGGAYEQYF.

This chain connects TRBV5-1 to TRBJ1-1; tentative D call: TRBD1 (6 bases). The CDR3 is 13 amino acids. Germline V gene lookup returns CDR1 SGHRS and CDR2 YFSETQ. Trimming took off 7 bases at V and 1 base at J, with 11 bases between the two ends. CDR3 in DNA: TGCGCCAGCCGCGGACAGAAGAACACTGAAGCTTTCTTT. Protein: CASRGQKNTEAFF.

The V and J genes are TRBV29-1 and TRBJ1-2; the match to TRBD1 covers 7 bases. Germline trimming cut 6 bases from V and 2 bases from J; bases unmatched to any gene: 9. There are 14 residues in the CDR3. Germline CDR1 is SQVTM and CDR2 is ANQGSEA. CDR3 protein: CSVSPTGSNYGYTF. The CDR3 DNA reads TGCAGCGTCTCCCCGACAGGGTCCAACTATGGCTACACCTTC. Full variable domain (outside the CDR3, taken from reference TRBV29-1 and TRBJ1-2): SAVISQKPSRDICQRGTSLTIQCQVDSQVTMMFWYRQQPGQSLTLIATANQGSEATYESGFVIDKFPISRPNLTFSTLTVSNMSPEDSSIYLCSVSPTGSNYGYTFGSGTRLTVV.

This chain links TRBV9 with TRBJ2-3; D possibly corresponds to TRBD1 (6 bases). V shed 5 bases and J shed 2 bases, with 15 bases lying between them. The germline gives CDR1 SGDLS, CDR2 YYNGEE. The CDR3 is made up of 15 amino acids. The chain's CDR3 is CASRRQGLTTDTQYF. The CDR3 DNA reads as TGTGCCAGCAGGAGGCAGGGGCTTACCACAGATACGCAGTATTTT.

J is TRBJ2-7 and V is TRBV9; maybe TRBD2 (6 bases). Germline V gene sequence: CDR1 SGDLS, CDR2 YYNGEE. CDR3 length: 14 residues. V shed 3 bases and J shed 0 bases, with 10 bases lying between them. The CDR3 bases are TGTGCCAGCAGCGGGGACTTGCGCTCCTACGAGCAGTACTTC. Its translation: CASSGDLRSYEQYF.

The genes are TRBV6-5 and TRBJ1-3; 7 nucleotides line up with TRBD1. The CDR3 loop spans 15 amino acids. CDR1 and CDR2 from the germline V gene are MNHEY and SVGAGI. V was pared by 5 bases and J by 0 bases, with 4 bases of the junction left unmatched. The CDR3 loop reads CASSMTGYSGNTIYF. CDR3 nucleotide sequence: TGTGCCAGCAGTATGACAGGGTACTCTGGAAACACCATATATTTT.

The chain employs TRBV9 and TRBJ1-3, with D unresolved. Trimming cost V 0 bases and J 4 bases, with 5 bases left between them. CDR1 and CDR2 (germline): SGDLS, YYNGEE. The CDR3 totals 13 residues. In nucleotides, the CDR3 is TGTGCCAGCAGCGTAGGTGTCGGAAACACCATATATTTT. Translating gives CASSVGVGNTIYF.